The rows below give T cell receptor beta chains drawn from one sample of a study of long-term antiretroviral therapy in people with HIV. Clones were read by immunoSEQ multiplex PCR, and TCRdb kept only the in-frame ones, dropping some. The table records fewer than 20,000 clones, 70% to 90% of them present only once. The specimen comprised unsorted PBMCs, sampled 0.6 years after starting antiretroviral therapy. The receptor set was obtained from a woman under 30 with HIV. Both conserved end residues are part of each CDR3. Fields, in order: J gene, clone size, D gene, CDR3 length, V gene, CDR3 protein, CDR3 DNA. A D gene is named only where the DNA matches it firmly. Not every row has a clone size; where given, it reads once, few, many or a size class.

j_gene: TRBJ1-2
abundance: .
d_gene: .
len: 13
v_gene: TRBV10-3
CDR3aa: CAISANRDYGYTF
CDR3nt: TGTGCCATCAGTGCGAACAGGGACTATGGCTACACCTTC

j_gene: TRBJ2-6
abundance: .
d_gene: .
len: 17
v_gene: TRBV28
CDR3aa: CASGSQGFFSGANVLTF
CDR3nt: TGTGCCAGCGGATCTCAGGGGTTCTTCTCTGGGGCCAACGTCCTGACTTTC

j_gene: TRBJ2-5
abundance: .
d_gene: .
len: 15
v_gene: TRBV9
CDR3aa: CASSVEPGVEETQYF
CDR3nt: TGTGCCAGCAGCGTAGAGCCGGGAGTAGAAGAGACCCAGTACTTC

j_gene: TRBJ1-2
abundance: .
d_gene: .
len: 14
v_gene: TRBV13
CDR3aa: CASSLLGKSYGYTF
CDR3nt: TGTGCCAGCAGCTTATTAGGGAAAAGCTATGGCTACACCTTC

j_gene: TRBJ1-2
abundance: .
d_gene: .
len: 13
v_gene: TRBV28
CDR3aa: CASSSGTPLGYTF
CDR3nt: TGTGCCAGCAGTTCCGGGACACCCTTGGGCTACACCTTC

j_gene: TRBJ2-1
abundance: medium-sized
d_gene: .
len: 15
v_gene: TRBV18
CDR3aa: CASSPRDTFSDEQFF
CDR3nt: TGTGCCAGCTCACCGCGGGACACCTTTTCGGATGAGCAGTTCTTC

j_gene: TRBJ2-7
abundance: once
d_gene: TRBD1
len: 14
v_gene: TRBV9
CDR3aa: CASSEQGVPYEQYF
CDR3nt: TGTGCCAGCAGCGAACAGGGGGTCCCCTACGAGCAGTACTTC

j_gene: TRBJ1-2
abundance: .
d_gene: .
len: 14
v_gene: TRBV5-1
CDR3aa: CASSLEGIHYGYTF
CDR3nt: TGCGCCAGCAGCTTGGAAGGGATTCACTATGGCTACACCTTC

j_gene: TRBJ2-5
abundance: .
d_gene: .
len: 14
v_gene: TRBV6-1
CDR3aa: CASKEVQRGETQYF
CDR3nt: TGTGCCAGCAAGGAGGTGCAGAGAGGAGAGACCCAGTACTTC

j_gene: TRBJ1-5
abundance: .
d_gene: .
len: 14
v_gene: TRBV28
CDR3aa: CASSWEYSNQPQHF
CDR3nt: TGTGCCAGCAGTTGGGAGTATAGCAATCAGCCCCAGCATTTT

j_gene: TRBJ1-1
abundance: .
d_gene: .
len: 16
v_gene: TRBV7-8
CDR3aa: CASSLRDAGRITEAFF
CDR3nt: TGTGCCAGCAGCCTCCGGGACGCTGGAAGAATCACTGAAGCTTTCTTT

j_gene: TRBJ2-7
abundance: .
d_gene: TRBD1
len: 13
v_gene: TRBV23-1
CDR3aa: CASRRDRAYEQYF
CDR3nt: TGCGCCAGCAGGAGGGACAGAGCCTACGAGCAGTACTTC

j_gene: TRBJ1-5
abundance: .
d_gene: TRBD1
len: 16
v_gene: TRBV2
CDR3aa: CASRGGTVATGQPQHF
CDR3nt: TGTGCCAGCAGGGGGGGGACAGTAGCCACGGGGCAGCCCCAGCATTTT

j_gene: TRBJ1-6
abundance: .
d_gene: .
len: 13
v_gene: TRBV4-3
CDR3aa: CASSQAEGSPLHF
CDR3nt: TGCGCCAGCAGCCAAGCGGAGGGGTCACCCCTCCACTTT

j_gene: TRBJ1-2
abundance: .
d_gene: .
len: 14
v_gene: TRBV5-1
CDR3aa: CASSLGRGLDGYTF
CDR3nt: TGCGCCAGCAGCTTGGGTCGGGGGCTTGATGGCTACACCTTC

j_gene: TRBJ1-2
abundance: .
d_gene: .
len: 18
v_gene: TRBV2
CDR3aa: CASSETPQGERANYGYTF
CDR3nt: TGTGCCAGCAGTGAAACCCCCCAGGGTGAACGGGCTAACTATGGCTACACCTTC

j_gene: TRBJ2-5
abundance: .
d_gene: TRBD2
len: 18
v_gene: TRBV5-1
CDR3aa: CASSLAGLAGGGQETQYF
CDR3nt: TGCGCCAGCAGCTTGGCCGGACTAGCGGGAGGGGGTCAAGAGACCCAGTACTTC

j_gene: TRBJ2-1
abundance: .
d_gene: .
len: 11
v_gene: TRBV6-5
CDR3aa: CASSWAGEQFF
CDR3nt: TGTGCCAGCAGTTGGGCTGGGGAGCAGTTCTTC

j_gene: TRBJ2-7
abundance: .
d_gene: .
len: 14
v_gene: TRBV1
CDR3aa: CTSSQTSFQYEQYF
CDR3nt: TGCACCAGCAGCCAAACCTCGTTCCAATACGAGCAGTACTTC

j_gene: TRBJ2-4
abundance: .
d_gene: .
len: 16
v_gene: TRBV5-6
CDR3aa: CASSSQVGGYKNIQYF
CDR3nt: TGTGCCAGCAGCTCTCAAGTCGGGGGTTACAAAAACATTCAGTACTTC

j_gene: TRBJ1-6
abundance: once
d_gene: .
len: 19
v_gene: TRBV4-1
CDR3aa: CASSQEPSVGEVVVSPLHF
CDR3nt: TGCGCCAGCAGCCAAGAACCATCGGTCGGGGAGGTGGTTGTTTCACCCCTCCACTTT

j_gene: TRBJ2-5
abundance: .
d_gene: TRBD2
len: 13
v_gene: TRBV18
CDR3aa: CASSRTSVETQYF
CDR3nt: TGTGCCAGCTCACGGACTAGCGTCGAGACCCAGTACTTC

j_gene: TRBJ1-5
abundance: .
d_gene: .
len: 15
v_gene: TRBV29-1
CDR3aa: CSVADGLLGNQPQHF
CDR3nt: TGCAGCGTCGCAGATGGACTCCTTGGCAATCAGCCCCAGCATTTT

j_gene: TRBJ2-1
abundance: .
d_gene: .
len: 13
v_gene: TRBV6-5
CDR3aa: CASSYLDFAEQFF
CDR3nt: TGTGCCAGCAGTTACTTGGACTTCGCTGAGCAGTTCTTC

j_gene: TRBJ2-7
abundance: .
d_gene: TRBD1
len: 16
v_gene: TRBV7-9
CDR3aa: CASSLGDRGQGDEQYF
CDR3nt: TGTGCCAGCAGCTTAGGGGACAGGGGGCAGGGTGACGAGCAGTACTTC

j_gene: TRBJ2-7
abundance: .
d_gene: TRBD1
len: 14
v_gene: TRBV28
CDR3aa: CASSPGQIVYEQYF
CDR3nt: TGTGCCAGCAGTCCGGGACAGATAGTCTACGAGCAGTACTTC

j_gene: TRBJ2-1
abundance: .
d_gene: .
len: 14
v_gene: TRBV7-6
CDR3aa: CASSSGSSYNEQFF
CDR3nt: TGTGCCAGCAGCTCTGGGTCCAGCTACAATGAGCAGTTCTTC

j_gene: TRBJ2-1
abundance: .
d_gene: TRBD2
len: 15
v_gene: TRBV2
CDR3aa: CASSGTSGGVTEQFF
CDR3nt: TGTGCCAGCAGTGGGACTAGCGGGGGGGTTACTGAGCAGTTCTTC

j_gene: TRBJ1-1
abundance: .
d_gene: TRBD1
len: 17
v_gene: TRBV2
CDR3aa: CASSASLPGQMNTEAFF
CDR3nt: TGTGCCAGCAGTGCGAGCTTACCGGGACAGATGAACACTGAAGCTTTCTTT

j_gene: TRBJ2-7
abundance: .
d_gene: TRBD1
len: 17
v_gene: TRBV4-1
CDR3aa: CASSQDFRDRLTYEQYF
CDR3nt: TGCGCCAGCAGCCAAGATTTCCGGGACAGGCTTACCTACGAGCAGTACTTC

j_gene: TRBJ2-7
abundance: .
d_gene: .
len: 14
v_gene: TRBV6-1
CDR3aa: CASRAHYDSHEQYF
CDR3nt: TGTGCCAGCAGGGCGCACTATGACAGTCACGAGCAGTACTTC